This is a list of T cell receptor beta chains from one sample in a study of Tregs in tolerant kidney transplant recipients. The data were produced by immunoSEQ multiplex PCR, yet TCRdb's version contains in-frame clones alone and is incomplete. Among roughly 86,000 clones listed, 93% were seen once. The sample was CD4+ T cells from blood (PBMCs), taken 12 months after the transplant. Every receptor here comes from a human patient who received a combined kidney and bone marrow transplant. Some of the T cells might come from the graft donor. Each CDR3 is given with its conserved first and last residue. D genes are given only for firm matches. A row's size may be missing; if present it is once, few, many or a size class.

.	TRBJ2-3	15	.	TRBV5-4	CASSWGLSSTDTQYF	TGTGCCAGCAGCTGGGGACTGTCTAGCACAGATACGCAGTATTTT
.	TRBJ1-4	14	.	TRBV7-9	CASSERQTTEKLFF	TGTGCCAGCAGCGAACGACAGACAACTGAAAAACTGTTTTTT
.	TRBJ1-4	12	few	TRBV7-6	CASSLSNEKLFF	TGTGCCAGCAGCTTATCGAATGAAAAACTGTTTTTT
TRBD2	TRBJ2-7	15	.	TRBV4-2	CASSQVASGVYEQYF	TGTGCCAGCAGCCAAGTTGCTAGCGGGGTCTACGAGCAGTACTTC
.	TRBJ1-5	13	.	TRBV30	CAWSARGVGSQHF	TGTGCCTGGAGTGCAAGGGGCGTGGGGTCCCAGCATTTT
TRBD2	TRBJ2-3	15	few	TRBV19	CASSPIAGVTDTQYF	TGTGCCAGTAGCCCCATAGCGGGAGTGACAGATACGCAGTATTTT
TRBD1	TRBJ2-5	13	once	TRBV9	CASSKPGGETQYF	TGTGCCAGCAGCAAACCAGGGGGAGAGACCCAGTACTTC
TRBD1	TRBJ2-7	15	.	TRBV5-4	CASSLLGQGAYEQYF	TGTGCCAGCAGCCTTCTGGGACAGGGCGCCTACGAGCAGTACTTC
.	TRBJ1-3	14	few	TRBV4-3	CASSQGVSGNTIYF	TGCGCCAGCAGCCAAGGAGTCTCTGGAAACACCATATATTTT
TRBD2	TRBJ2-7	17	.	TRBV28	CASSLFFSGGQYHEQYF	TGTGCCAGCAGTTTATTCTTTAGCGGGGGGCAATACCACGAGCAGTACTTC
.	TRBJ2-3	12	.	TRBV7-3	CASSLSRDTQYF	TGTGCCAGCAGCTTATCTAGGGATACGCAGTATTTT
.	TRBJ1-2	13	.	TRBV15	CATSKTDVYGYTF	TGTGCCACCAGCAAGACAGATGTCTATGGCTACACCTTC
TRBD2	TRBJ2-1	15	.	TRBV27	CASRTPSGSSHEQFF	TGTGCCAGCAGAACACCTAGCGGTTCAAGCCATGAGCAGTTCTTC
.	TRBJ1-3	16	.	TRBV28	CASSSVGGFSGNTIYF	TGTGCCAGCAGCAGCGTGGGGGGGTTCTCTGGAAACACCATATATTTT
.	TRBJ1-5	15	.	TRBV6-6	CASSYRQHRSEPQHF	TGTGCCAGCAGTTACCGACAACACCGATCCGAGCCCCAGCATTTT
TRBD2	TRBJ2-5	15	.	TRBV5-1	CASSLRLAIKETQYF	TGCGCCAGCAGCTTGCGACTAGCGATTAAAGAGACCCAGTACTTC
TRBD1	TRBJ1-5	16	.	TRBV19	CASSTLPGTDNQPQHF	TGTGCCAGTAGTACCCTACCAGGGACAGACAATCAGCCCCAGCATTTT
TRBD1	TRBJ2-2	20	.	TRBV28	CASSLKEGGTGRGNTGELFF	TGTGCCAGCAGTTTAAAGGAGGGGGGGACAGGGAGGGGCAACACCGGGGAGCTGTTTTTT
TRBD1	TRBJ2-7	15	.	TRBV2	CASSYRTGEFYEQYF	TGTGCCAGCAGCTACCGGACAGGGGAGTTTTACGAGCAGTACTTC
.	TRBJ1-2	14	.	TRBV5-1	CASSLDRGAYGYTF	TGCGCCAGCAGCTTGGATCGGGGTGCCTATGGCTACACCTTC
.	TRBJ1-2	14	few	TRBV9	CASSVASSVGGYTF	TGTGCCAGCAGCGTAGCAAGCTCCGTGGGCGGCTACACCTTC
TRBD2	TRBJ2-1	14	.	TRBV5-1	CASKGLAGHNEQFF	TGCGCCAGCAAAGGTCTAGCGGGCCACAATGAGCAGTTCTTC
.	TRBJ2-2	15	.	TRBV7-9	CASSQRGANTGELFF	TGTGCCAGCAGCCAACGGGGGGCCAACACCGGGGAGCTGTTTTTT
TRBD2	TRBJ2-2	18	.	TRBV19	CASSIRRTSGRVTGELFF	TGTGCCAGTAGTATCCGACGGACTAGCGGGAGAGTCACCGGGGAGCTGTTTTTT
.	TRBJ2-3	14	.	TRBV18	CASLPRGLRGTQYF	TGTGCCAGCTTACCACGTGGGCTCAGGGGCACGCAGTATTTT
TRBD2	TRBJ2-5	17	once	TRBV10-3	CAISEPFKGRDQETQYF	TGTGCCATCAGTGAGCCCTTTAAAGGGAGGGATCAAGAGACCCAGTACTTC
.	TRBJ2-1	15	.	TRBV11-1	CASSFSGTLYNEQFF	TGTGCCAGCAGCTTTTCCGGGACACTTTACAATGAGCAGTTCTTC
.	TRBJ1-2	15	.	TRBV5-8	CASSFIGGANYGYTF	TGTGCCAGCAGCTTCATCGGGGGGGCAAACTATGGCTACACCTTC
TRBD1	TRBJ2-1	18	.	TRBV7-2	CASSLGYRHRGTYNEQFF	TGTGCCAGCAGCTTAGGTTACCGGCACAGGGGAACCTACAATGAGCAGTTCTTC
TRBD1	TRBJ2-7	16	.	TRBV5-1	CASRGPDRGLHYEQYF	TGCGCCAGCAGGGGACCGGACAGGGGGCTGCACTACGAGCAGTACTTC